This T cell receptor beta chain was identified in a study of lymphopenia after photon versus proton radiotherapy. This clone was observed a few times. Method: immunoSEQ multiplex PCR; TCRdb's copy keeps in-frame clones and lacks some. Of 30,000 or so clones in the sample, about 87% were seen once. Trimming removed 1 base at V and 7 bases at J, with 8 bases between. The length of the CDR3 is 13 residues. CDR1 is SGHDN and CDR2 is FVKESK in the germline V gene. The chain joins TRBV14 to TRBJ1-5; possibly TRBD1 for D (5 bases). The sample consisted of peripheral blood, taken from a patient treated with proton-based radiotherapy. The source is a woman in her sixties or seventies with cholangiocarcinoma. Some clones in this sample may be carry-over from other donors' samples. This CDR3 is CASSQAGGQPQHF. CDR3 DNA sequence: TGTGCCAGCAGCCAAGCGGGGGGGCAGCCCCAGCATTTT.